This T cell receptor (beta chain) emerged from a study of blood T cell repertoires in COVID-19. Study-wide context: T cells, B-cell-depleted T cells, or PBMCs supplied cDNA or gDNA.

Which cohort a participant joined came from the clinical history participants gave. In the original analysis: Scientists estimated how many nucleated cells there were by amplifying reference gene primers. Sequencing was performed with immunoSEQ multiplex PCR; in TCRdb, only in-frame clones are kept and a portion is missing. From that table come the V and J calls and clone size; the DNA was used to work out D and trimming. The table lists around 180,000 clones, around 80% of them singletons. This CDR3 comprises 16 residues. Deletions cut 7 bases from V and 4 bases from J, with 20 bases between. Germline loops: CDR1 SNHLY, CDR2 FYNNEI. This clone was seen more than once but under ten times.

The genes are TRBV2 and TRBJ1-5; D perhaps matches TRBD1 (5 bases). The sequencing input was PBMCs or T cells enriched from blood (not recorded which). The TCR comes from a man aged 45-65 years who had recovered from COVID-19. Here the CDR3 DNA reads TGTGCCAGCACCAACTCCCATACGGGGGGAAATCAGCCCCAGCATTTT. It is translated as CASTNSHTGGNQPQHF.